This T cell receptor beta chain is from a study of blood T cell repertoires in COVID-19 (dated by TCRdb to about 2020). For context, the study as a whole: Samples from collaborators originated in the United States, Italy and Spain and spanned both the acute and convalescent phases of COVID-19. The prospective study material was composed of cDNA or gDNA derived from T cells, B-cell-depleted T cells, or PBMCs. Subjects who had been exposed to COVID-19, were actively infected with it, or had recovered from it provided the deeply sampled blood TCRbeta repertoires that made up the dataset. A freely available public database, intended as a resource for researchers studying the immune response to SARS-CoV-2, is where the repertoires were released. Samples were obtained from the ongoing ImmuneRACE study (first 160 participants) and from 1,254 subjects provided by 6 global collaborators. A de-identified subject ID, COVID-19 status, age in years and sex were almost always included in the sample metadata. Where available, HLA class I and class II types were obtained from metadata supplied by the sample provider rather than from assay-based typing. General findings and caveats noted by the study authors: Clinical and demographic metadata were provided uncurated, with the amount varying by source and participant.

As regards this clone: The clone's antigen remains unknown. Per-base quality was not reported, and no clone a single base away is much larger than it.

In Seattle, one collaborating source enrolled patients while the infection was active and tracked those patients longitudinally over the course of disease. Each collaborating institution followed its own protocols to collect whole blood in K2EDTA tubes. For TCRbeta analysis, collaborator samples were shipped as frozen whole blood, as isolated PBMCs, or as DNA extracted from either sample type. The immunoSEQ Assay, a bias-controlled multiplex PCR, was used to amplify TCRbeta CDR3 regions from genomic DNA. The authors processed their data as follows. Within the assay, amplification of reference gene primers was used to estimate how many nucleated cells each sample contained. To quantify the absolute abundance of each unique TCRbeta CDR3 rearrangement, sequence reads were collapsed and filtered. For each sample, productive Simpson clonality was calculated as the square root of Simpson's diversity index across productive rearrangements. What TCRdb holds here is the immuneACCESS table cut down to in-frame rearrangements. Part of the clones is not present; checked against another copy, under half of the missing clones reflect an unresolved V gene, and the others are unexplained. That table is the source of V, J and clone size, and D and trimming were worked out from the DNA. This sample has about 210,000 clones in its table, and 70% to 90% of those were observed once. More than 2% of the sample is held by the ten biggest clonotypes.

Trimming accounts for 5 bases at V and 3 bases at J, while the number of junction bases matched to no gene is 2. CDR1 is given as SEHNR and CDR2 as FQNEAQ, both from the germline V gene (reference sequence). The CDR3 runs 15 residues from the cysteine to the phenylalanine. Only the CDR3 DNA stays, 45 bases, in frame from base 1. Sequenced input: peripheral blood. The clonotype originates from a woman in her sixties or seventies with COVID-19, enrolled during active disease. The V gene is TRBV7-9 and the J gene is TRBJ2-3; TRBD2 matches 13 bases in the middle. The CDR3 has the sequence CASSQTSGRTDTQYF. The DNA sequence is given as TGTGCCAGCAGCCAGACTAGCGGGAGGACAGATACGCAGTATTTT.